Listed below are T cell receptor beta chains from one sample, sequenced in a study of T cell changes during pregnancy in multiple sclerosis. Sequencing was performed with immunoSEQ multiplex PCR; in TCRdb, only in-frame clones are kept and a portion is missing. Here the sample spans some 60,000 clones, 93% being singletons. The sequencing used peripheral blood, collected after pregnancy. Receptor source: a female donor with multiple sclerosis, enrolled in a pregnancy study. Each CDR3 is given with its conserved first and last residue.

CDR3	V	J
CASSQFTSGRKYEQYF	TRBV23-1	TRBJ2-7
CATSSPTDRAVDQPQHF	TRBV15	TRBJ1-5
CASGTKSGSYNEQFF	TRBV19	TRBJ2-1
CASSYSDRGNTIYF	TRBV6-6	TRBJ1-3
CASSSKQGATGELFF	TRBV5-1	TRBJ2-2
CASSSGGPGTDTQYF	TRBV5-1	TRBJ2-3
CASSLGLAGVWEQFF	TRBV5-6	TRBJ2-1
CASSAKQGALNTEAFF	TRBV7-9	TRBJ1-1
CASSVGLAGASTDTQYF	TRBV9	TRBJ2-3
CASRLSDSSGRTPSYNEQFF	TRBV12-2	TRBJ2-1
CASSLSGYAAEAFF	TRBV5-4	TRBJ1-1
CASSADTFQETQYF	TRBV7-9	TRBJ2-5
CASSLVVSTDTQYF	TRBV4-3	TRBJ2-3
CASSLVASSSYEQYF	TRBV7-2	TRBJ2-7
CATSSTQGTGYTF	TRBV15	TRBJ1-2
CASSLTNEQYF	TRBV27	TRBJ2-7
CASSSTGGVGNEKLFF	TRBV11-3	TRBJ1-4
CASSSSSGANTGELFF	TRBV19	TRBJ2-2
CASTQGVTGANVLTF	TRBV19	TRBJ2-6
CASRLLQGANTGELFF	TRBV5-6	TRBJ2-2
CASSLGLSSTDTQYF	TRBV7-9	TRBJ2-3
CASSSRLAGRETQYF	TRBV5-4	TRBJ2-5
CASSLDVGSGTYNEQFF	TRBV11-3	TRBJ2-1
CASKLVGDTEAFF	TRBV6-6	TRBJ1-1
CSGQLTDTQYF	TRBV29-1	TRBJ2-3
CASSPRAGSGEQFF	TRBV7-6	TRBJ2-1
CASSPGVVGYGYTF	TRBV19	TRBJ1-2
CASSLGTDYNEQFF	TRBV5-1	TRBJ2-1
CASSGPNQDYEQYF	TRBV19	TRBJ2-7
CASSLLQEAFF	TRBV28	TRBJ1-1
CASSVQVYNEQFF	TRBV7-8	TRBJ2-1
CASSYGTATGELFF	TRBV7-7	TRBJ2-2
CASSQVVQGALEEKLFF	TRBV18	TRBJ1-4
CASSLVSGTNNEQFF	TRBV5-1	TRBJ2-1
CASWEPGRFDEQYF	TRBV6-1	TRBJ2-7
CASSPPVLAGGNEQYF	TRBV18	TRBJ2-7
CAISDRIYEQYF	TRBV10-3	TRBJ2-7
CAISGTSVTYNEQFF	TRBV10-3	TRBJ2-1
CASSYGHLRAGELFF	TRBV6-6	TRBJ2-2
CAIKRGTSGNTGELFF	TRBV10-3	TRBJ2-2
CAITAERDEQFF	TRBV10-3	TRBJ2-1
CATSRDRGGSYEQYF	TRBV15	TRBJ2-7
CASSPGTGDDYGYTF	TRBV5-4	TRBJ1-2
CASSQDPSGRGATDTQYF	TRBV4-3	TRBJ2-3
CASSIVASGGTEAFF	TRBV19	TRBJ1-1
CASSEAPGGHGQPQHF	TRBV6-1	TRBJ1-5
CASSQGDRPPTDTQYF	TRBV4-3	TRBJ2-3
CASRRGLAEETQYF	TRBV11-2	TRBJ2-5